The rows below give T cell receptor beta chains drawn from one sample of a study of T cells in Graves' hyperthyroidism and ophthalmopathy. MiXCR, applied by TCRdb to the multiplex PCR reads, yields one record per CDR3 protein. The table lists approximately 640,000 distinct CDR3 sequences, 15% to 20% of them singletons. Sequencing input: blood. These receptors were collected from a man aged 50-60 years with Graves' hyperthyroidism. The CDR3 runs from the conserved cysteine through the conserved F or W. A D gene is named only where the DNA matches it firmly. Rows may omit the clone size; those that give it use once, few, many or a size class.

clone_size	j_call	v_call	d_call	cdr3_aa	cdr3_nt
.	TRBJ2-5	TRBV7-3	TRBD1	CASSLGDREGTQYF	TGTGCCAGCAGCTTGGGGGACAGGGAAGGGACCCAGTACTTC
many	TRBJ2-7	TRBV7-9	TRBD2	CASELAGVTYEQYF	TGTGCCAGTGAGCTAGCGGGAGTTACCTACGAGCAGTACTTC
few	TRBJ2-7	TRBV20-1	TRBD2	CSATTDLGGYEQYF	TGCAGTGCTACCACGGACTTGGGGGGGTACGAGCAGTACTTC
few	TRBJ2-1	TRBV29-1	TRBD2	CSVEEGTTAYNEQFF	TGCAGCGTTGAAGAAGGGACTACCGCCTACAATGAGCAGTTCTTC
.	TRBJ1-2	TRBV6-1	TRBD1	CASSNRGLYYGYTF	TGTGCCAGCAGCAACAGGGGGCTTTACTATGGCTACACCTTC
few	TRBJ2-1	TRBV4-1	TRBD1	CASSQGQGALLEQFF	TGCGCCAGCAGCCAGGGACAGGGGGCGCTTCTTGAGCAGTTCTTC
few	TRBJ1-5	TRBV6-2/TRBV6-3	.	CASSLFYSNQPQHF	TGTGCCAGCAGCCTATTCTATAGCAATCAGCCCCAGCATTTT
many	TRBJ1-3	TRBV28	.	CASIPGELSGNTIYF	TGTGCCAGCATCCCGGGGGAGCTCTCTGGAAACACCATATATTTT
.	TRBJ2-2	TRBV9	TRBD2	CASSTLAGGPMGGELFF	TGTGCCAGCAGCACCCTAGCGGGAGGGCCTATGGGCGGGGAGCTGTTTTTT
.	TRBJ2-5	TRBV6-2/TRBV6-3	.	CASLGQMYQETQYF	TGTGCCAGTTTGGGACAAATGTACCAAGAGACCCAGTACTTC
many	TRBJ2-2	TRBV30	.	CAWSVGDTGELFF	TGTGCCTGGAGTGTAGGGGACACCGGGGAGCTGTTTTTT
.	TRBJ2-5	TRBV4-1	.	CARDDYRGSGETQYF	TGCGCCAGGGACGATTACAGGGGAAGCGGGGAGACCCAGTACTTC
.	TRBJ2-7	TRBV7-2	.	CASRSDRRSFYEQYF	TGTGCCAGCAGGTCCGACAGGAGGAGCTTCTACGAGCAGTACTTC
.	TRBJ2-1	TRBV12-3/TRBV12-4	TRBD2	CASSYGTTSYNEQFF	TGTGCCAGCAGCTACGGGACTACCTCCTACAATGAGCAGTTCTTC
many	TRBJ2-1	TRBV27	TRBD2	CASTHGTSPNNEQFF	TGTGCCAGCACCCATGGGACTAGCCCGAACAATGAGCAGTTCTTC
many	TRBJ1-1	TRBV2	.	CASSPMEVRNTEAFF	TGTGCCAGCAGCCCCATGGAAGTAAGGAACACTGAAGCTTTCTTT
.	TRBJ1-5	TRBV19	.	CASSHGQIGNQPQHF	TGTGCCAGTAGCCACGGACAGATAGGCAATCAGCCCCAGCATTTT
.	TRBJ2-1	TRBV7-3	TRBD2	CASSAQAGLAGGPRWNEQFF	TGTGCCAGCAGCGCACAGGCCGGACTAGCGGGAGGGCCACGGTGGAATGAGCAGTTCTTC
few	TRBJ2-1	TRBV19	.	CASSTVPFTGRSNEQFF	TGTGCCAGTAGTACCGTACCTTTTACAGGGAGATCCAATGAGCAGTTCTTC
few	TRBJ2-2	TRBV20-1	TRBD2	CSARDRLAPNTGELFF	TGCAGTGCTAGAGATAGACTAGCCCCGAACACCGGGGAGCTGTTTTTT
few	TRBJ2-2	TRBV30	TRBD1	CAWSRNRDRLFF	TGTGCCTGGAGTCGGAACCGGGACAGGCTGTTTTTT
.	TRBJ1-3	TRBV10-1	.	CASSSSGGQGNTIYF	.
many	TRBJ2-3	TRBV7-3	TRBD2	CASSSGLAGSDTQYF	TGTGCCAGCAGCTCTGGACTAGCGGGATCAGATACGCAGTATTTT
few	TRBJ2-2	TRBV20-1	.	CSARVGTGGELFF	TGCAGTGCTAGAGTTGGTACTGGCGGGGAGCTGTTTTTT